This TCR beta chain was sequenced during a study of regulatory T cells in long-lasting Graves disease. This clonotype was observed a few times. Noted time point: newly diagnosed GD, antithyroid drugs for less than 3 months. RNA from PBMCs was the source of the TCR library. Patients all came to the study from an endocrinology department in Xi'an, China. A volume of 8.5 to 10 milliliters of peripheral blood was collected in EDTA tubes. CDR3-region Arm-PCR and iRepertoire HTBI primers produced the TCR beta libraries. TCRdb re-called the multiplex PCR reads with MiXCR, one entry per CDR3 protein. The sample lists roughly 380,000 distinct CDR3 sequences, over 15% occurring once. CDR3 length equals 14 residues. From germline, CDR1 is LGHNT and CDR2 FRNRAP. Deletions cut 1 base from V and 7 bases from J, with 10 bases between. The sample was also linked to a second study, of T cells in Graves' hyperthyroidism and ophthalmopathy. Per that paper: Using the HTBI primer set, a first-round RT-PCR was run on the TCR CDR3.

The clonotype was recovered from a man aged 40-49 years with Graves disease. The chain joins TRBV12-5 to TRBJ1-4; D not resolved. This material consisted of peripheral blood mononuclear cells (PBMCs), taken at new diagnosis, from a patient treated with antithyroid drugs. The CDR3 sequence is CASGLGESREKLFF. The CDR3 region has the DNA TGTGCTAGTGGTTTGGGGGAGTCCCGTGAAAAACTGTTTTTT.